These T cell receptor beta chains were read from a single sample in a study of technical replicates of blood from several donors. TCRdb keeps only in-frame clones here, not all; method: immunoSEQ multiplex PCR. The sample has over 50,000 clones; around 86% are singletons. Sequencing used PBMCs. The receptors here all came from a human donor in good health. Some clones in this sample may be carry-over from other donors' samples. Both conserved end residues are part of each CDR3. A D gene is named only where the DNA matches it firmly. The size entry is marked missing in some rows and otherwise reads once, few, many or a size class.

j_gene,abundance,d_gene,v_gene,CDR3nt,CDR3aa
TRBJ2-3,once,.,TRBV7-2,TGTGCCAGCAGCTTATTTCCCTCTAGCGTCAAAGGGGATACGCAGTATTTT,CASSLFPSSVKGDTQYF
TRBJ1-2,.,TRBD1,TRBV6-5,TGTGCCAGCAGTTTCGGACAGGGAGTGAGTTTTGATGGCTACACCTTC,CASSFGQGVSFDGYTF
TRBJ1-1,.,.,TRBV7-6,TGTGCCAGCAGCCTGCTCGAGGGCACTGAAGCTTTCTTT,CASSLLEGTEAFF
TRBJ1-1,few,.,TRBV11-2,TGTGCCAGCAGCTTGGGCAGTTTGAACACTGAAGCTTTCTTT,CASSLGSLNTEAFF
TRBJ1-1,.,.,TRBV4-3,TGCGCCAGCAGCCAAGGTTTTAGGGGCAGGGGAAGAAATGGGGAGACTGAAGCTTTCTTT,CASSQGFRGRGRNGETEAFF
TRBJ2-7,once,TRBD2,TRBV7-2,TGTGCCAGCAGCCGCTCACTAGCGGCCTCCTACGAGCAGTACTTC,CASSRSLAASYEQYF
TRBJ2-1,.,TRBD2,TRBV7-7,TGTGCCAGCAGCTTAGACAGCGGGGGGGCCGCGCAGTTCTTC,CASSLDSGGAAQFF
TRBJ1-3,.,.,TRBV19,TGTGCCAGTACCCCCTCCGGGGGAGGAAACACCATATATTTT,CASTPSGGGNTIYF
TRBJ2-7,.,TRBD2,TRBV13,TGTGCCAGCAGCCAGGGGACTAGCGGGAGGTTATCCTACGAGCAGTACTTC,CASSQGTSGRLSYEQYF
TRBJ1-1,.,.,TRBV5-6,TGTGCCAGCAGCTATATTTTGGGGACAACTGCGAACACTGAAGCTTTCTTT,CASSYILGTTANTEAFF
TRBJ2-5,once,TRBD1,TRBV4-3,TGCGCCAGCAGCCCGGGGACAGGATTTCCAGAGACCCAGTACTTC,CASSPGTGFPETQYF
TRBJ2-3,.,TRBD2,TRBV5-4,TGTGCCAGCAGACCGCTAGCGGGGGCCACAGATACGCAGTATTTT,CASRPLAGATDTQYF
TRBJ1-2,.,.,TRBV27,TGTGCCAGCAGTCCCTGGCAGGGAAAGAACTATGGCTACACCTTC,CASSPWQGKNYGYTF
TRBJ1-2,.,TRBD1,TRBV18,TGTGCCAGCTCCCTTGGACAGGGAGTTTTAAACTATGGCTACACCTTC,CASSLGQGVLNYGYTF
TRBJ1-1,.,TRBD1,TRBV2,TGTGCCAGCACCTTGGACAGGGGGTTTGAAGCTTTCTTT,CASTLDRGFEAFF
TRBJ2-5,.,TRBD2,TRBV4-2,TGTGCCAGCAGCCAAGAGTATAGCGGGGGGACGTACCAAGAGACCCAGTACTTC,CASSQEYSGGTYQETQYF
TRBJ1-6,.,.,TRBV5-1,TGCGCCAGCAGCTTGGGGGAGTATAATTCACCCCTCCACTTT,CASSLGEYNSPLHF